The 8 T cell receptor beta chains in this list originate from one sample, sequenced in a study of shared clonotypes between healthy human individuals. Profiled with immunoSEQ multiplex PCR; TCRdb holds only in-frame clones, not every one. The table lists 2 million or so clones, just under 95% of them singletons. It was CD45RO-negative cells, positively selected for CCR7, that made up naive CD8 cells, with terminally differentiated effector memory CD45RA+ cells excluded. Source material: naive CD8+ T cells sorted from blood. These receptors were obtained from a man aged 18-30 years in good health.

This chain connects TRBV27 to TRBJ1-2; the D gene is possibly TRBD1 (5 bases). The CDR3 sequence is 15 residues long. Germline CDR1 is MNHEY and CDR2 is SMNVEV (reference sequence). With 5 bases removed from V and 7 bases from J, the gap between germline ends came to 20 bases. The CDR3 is CASSITGTMGGGYTF. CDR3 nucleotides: TGTGCCAGCAGTATCACCGGGACCATGGGGGGTGGCTACACCTTC.

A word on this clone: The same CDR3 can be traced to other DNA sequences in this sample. The CDR3 DNA sequence: TGCGCCAGCAGCCCCGGGACTGGTTCCTACGAGCAGTACTTC. Amino acid sequence: CASSPGTGSYEQYF. This chain connects TRBV4-3 to TRBJ2-7, with D tentatively TRBD2 (6 bases). Germline loops: CDR1 LGHNA, CDR2 YSLEER. This CDR3 region has 14 residues. V was cut by 4 bases and J by 1 base, with 11 bases left in between.

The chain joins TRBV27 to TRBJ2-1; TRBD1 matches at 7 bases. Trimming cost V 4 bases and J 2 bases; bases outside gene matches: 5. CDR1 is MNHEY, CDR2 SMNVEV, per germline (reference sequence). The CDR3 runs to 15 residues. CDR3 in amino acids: CASSSRQGPYNEQFF. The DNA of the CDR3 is TGTGCCAGCAGTTCCAGACAGGGACCCTACAATGAGCAGTTCTTC.

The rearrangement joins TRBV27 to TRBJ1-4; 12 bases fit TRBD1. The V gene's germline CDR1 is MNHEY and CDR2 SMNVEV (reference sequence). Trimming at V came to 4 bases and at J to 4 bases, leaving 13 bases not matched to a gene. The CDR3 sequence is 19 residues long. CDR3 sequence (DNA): TGTGCCAGCAGTTACTCCCGGGACAGGGGGCAAGGGGATAATGAAAAACTGTTTTTT. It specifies CASSYSRDRGQGDNEKLFF.

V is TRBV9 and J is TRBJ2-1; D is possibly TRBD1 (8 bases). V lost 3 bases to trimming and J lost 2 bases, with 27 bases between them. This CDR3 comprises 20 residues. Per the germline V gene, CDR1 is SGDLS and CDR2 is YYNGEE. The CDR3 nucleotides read TGTGCCAGCAGCGATAGTCAGACAGGGGTGGCGGGGGCCACCTACAATGAGCAGTTCTTC. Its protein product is CASSDSQTGVAGATYNEQFF.

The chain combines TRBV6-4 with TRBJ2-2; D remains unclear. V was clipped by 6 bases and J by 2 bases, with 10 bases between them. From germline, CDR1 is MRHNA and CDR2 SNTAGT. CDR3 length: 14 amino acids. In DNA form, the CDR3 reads TGTGCCAGCAGGGCAGAGGTCAACACCGGGGAGCTGTTTTTT. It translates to CASRAEVNTGELFF.

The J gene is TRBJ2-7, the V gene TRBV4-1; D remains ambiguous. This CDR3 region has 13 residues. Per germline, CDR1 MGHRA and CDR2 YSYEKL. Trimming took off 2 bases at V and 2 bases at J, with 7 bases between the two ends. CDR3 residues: CASSQTAAYEQYF. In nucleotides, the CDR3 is TGCGCCAGCAGCCAAACAGCCGCCTACGAGCAGTACTTC.

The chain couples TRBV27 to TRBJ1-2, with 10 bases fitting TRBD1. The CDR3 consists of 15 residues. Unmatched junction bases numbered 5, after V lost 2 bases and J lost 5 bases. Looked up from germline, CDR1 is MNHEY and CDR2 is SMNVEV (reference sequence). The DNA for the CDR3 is TGTGCCAGCAGTTTAAACGACAGGGGGCGTTATGGCTACACCTTC. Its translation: CASSLNDRGRYGYTF.